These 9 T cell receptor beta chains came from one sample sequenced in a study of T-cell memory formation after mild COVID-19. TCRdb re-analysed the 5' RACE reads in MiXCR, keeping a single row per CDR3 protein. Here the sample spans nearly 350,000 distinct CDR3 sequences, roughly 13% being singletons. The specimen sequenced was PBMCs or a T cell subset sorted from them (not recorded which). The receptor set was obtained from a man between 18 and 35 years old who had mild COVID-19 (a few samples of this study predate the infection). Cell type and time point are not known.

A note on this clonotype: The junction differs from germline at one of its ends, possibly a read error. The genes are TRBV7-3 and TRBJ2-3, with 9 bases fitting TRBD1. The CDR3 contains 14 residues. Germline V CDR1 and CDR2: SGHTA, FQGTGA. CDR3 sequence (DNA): TGTGCCAGCAGCCGGACAGGGGCATCAGATGCGCAGTATTTT. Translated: CASSRTGASDAQYF.

The CDR3 nucleotides read TGCGCCAGCAGCTTCTTTGGGGGCTCGCGGACTGAAGCTTTCTTT. Its translation: CASSFFGGSRTEAFF. This chain links TRBV5-1 with TRBJ1-1; TRBD1 is a possible D gene (6 bases). The ends were cut back, 2 bases at V and 5 bases at J, with 16 bases in the middle. Looked up from germline, CDR1 is SGHRS and CDR2 is YFSETQ. The CDR3 runs 15 residues.

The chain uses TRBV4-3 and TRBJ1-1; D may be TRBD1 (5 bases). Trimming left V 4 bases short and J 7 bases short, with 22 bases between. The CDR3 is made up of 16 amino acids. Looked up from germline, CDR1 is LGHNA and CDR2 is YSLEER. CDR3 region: CASSPGVGALGVEAFF. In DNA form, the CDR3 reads TGCGCCAGCAGCCCAGGAGTTGGGGCTCTCGGGGTTGAAGCTTTCTTT.

CDR3 nucleotide sequence: TGTGCCACCAGTGATACAGGGTCGGAGACCCAGTACTTC. Residues: CATSDTGSETQYF. V is TRBV24-1 and J is TRBJ2-5; weak D call: TRBD1 (6 bases). Germline V gene data show CDR1 as KGHDR and CDR2 as SFDVKD. The V gene lost 3 bases and the J gene lost 5 bases, with 9 bases spanning the gap. This CDR3 comprises 13 residues.

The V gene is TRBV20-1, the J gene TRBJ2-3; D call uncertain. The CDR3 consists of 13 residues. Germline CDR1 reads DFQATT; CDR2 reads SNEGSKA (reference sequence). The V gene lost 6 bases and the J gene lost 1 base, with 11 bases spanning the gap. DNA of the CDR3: TGCAGTGCCCCCCCCAGCGGCACAGATACGCAGTATTTT. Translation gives CSAPPSGTDTQYF.

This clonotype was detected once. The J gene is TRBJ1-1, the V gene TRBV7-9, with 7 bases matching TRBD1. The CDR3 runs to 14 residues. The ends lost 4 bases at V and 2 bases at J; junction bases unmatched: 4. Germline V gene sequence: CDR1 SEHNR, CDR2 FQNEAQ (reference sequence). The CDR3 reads CASSSRDRNTEAFF. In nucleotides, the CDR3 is TGTGCCAGCAGCTCCCGGGACAGAAACACTGAAGCTTTCTTT.

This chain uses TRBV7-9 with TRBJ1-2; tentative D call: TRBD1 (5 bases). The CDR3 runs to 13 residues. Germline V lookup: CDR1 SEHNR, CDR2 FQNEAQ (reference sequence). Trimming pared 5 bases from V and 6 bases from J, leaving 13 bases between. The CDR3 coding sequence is TGTGCCAGCAGCCCATATGGGACGCATGGCTACACCTTC. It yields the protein CASSPYGTHGYTF.

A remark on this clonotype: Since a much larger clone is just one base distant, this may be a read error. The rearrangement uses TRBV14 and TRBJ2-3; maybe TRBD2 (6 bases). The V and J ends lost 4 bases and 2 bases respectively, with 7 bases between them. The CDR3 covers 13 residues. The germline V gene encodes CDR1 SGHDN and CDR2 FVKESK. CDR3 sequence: CASSRGDTDTQYF. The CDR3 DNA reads TGTGCCAGCAGCCGGGGGGACACAGATACGCAGTATTTT.

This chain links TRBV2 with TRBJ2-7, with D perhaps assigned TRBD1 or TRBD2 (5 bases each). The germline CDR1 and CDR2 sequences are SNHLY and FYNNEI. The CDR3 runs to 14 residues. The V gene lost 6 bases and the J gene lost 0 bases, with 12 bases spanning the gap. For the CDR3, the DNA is TGTGCCAGCAGGGACCGGGACGCCTCCTACGAGCAGTACGTC. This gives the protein CASRDRDASYEQYV.